This TCR beta chain appears in the sequencing data of a study of T cell clonality in common variable immunodeficiency. The method was immunoSEQ multiplex PCR; TCRdb's version includes in-frame clones alone and lacks a portion of them. The sample has 35,000 to 50,000 clones, none seen only once; the top ten hold around 0.7%. Donors gave roughly 5 to 8.5 ml heparinized peripheral whole blood. In this sample, this clone turned up many times. The antigen remains unidentified. The read halts 3 residues ahead of the CDR3 end, with the missing end drawn from the germline J gene. The study's findings and limits: In common variable immunodeficiency, TCR beta chains reportedly carried fewer deletions and N-nucleotide insertions.

Trimming shortened V by 4 bases and J by 5 bases, and 17 bases separated the two germline ends. Germline CDR1 SGHDN, CDR2 FVKESK. CDR3 size: 15 residues. The TCR sequence derives from a person between 18 and 75 years old in good health. Input material: peripheral blood mononuclear cells. This sequence joins TRBV14 and TRBJ2-5; D might be TRBD2 (5 bases). The DNA read from the CDR3 is TGTGCCAGCAGCCTCACCGGGGTTTCGACGGAGACC. It specifies CASSLTGVSTET. The complete CDR3 sequence is CASSLTGVSTETQYF.